This T cell receptor beta chain was sequenced for a study of shared clonotypes between healthy human individuals. The germline CDR1 and CDR2 sequences are GTSNPN and SVGIG (reference sequence). The V gene lost 4 bases and the J gene lost 1 base, with 17 bases spanning the gap. The CDR3 totals 17 residues. The material for each subset, its genomic DNA, was split evenly across several immunoSEQ plates. Clones were read by immunoSEQ multiplex PCR, and TCRdb kept only the in-frame ones, dropping some. The sample records millions of clones, roughly 96% being singletons. Remarks on this clone: The antigen is not known.

Findings and caveats of the study: Non-shared clonotypes showed lower generation probabilities than clonotypes common to all four donors.

Sequencing was performed on naive CD4+ T cells sorted from blood. Subset here: CD45RA+ positively selected. The rearrangement links TRBV30 to TRBJ2-6, with D possibly TRBD2 on 6 matching bases. The source of this sequence is a man in his late teens or twenties in good health. CDR3 in amino acids: CAWIRGKVSSGANVLTF. The CDR3 DNA sequence: TGTGCCTGGATACGGGGGAAGGTCTCATCTGGGGCCAACGTCCTGACTTTC.